This TCR beta chain was obtained from a study of T cell responses to AZD1222 COVID-19 vaccine. Turning to the study itself: Second-dose recipients at about 4 or about 12 weeks were treated as one pooled group. Findings and limits, study-wide: Elevations in Spike-specific TCR breadth and depth followed administration of two AZD1222 doses. Among those given AZD1222, only five or six were seropositive at baseline. The peak T cell response came first, and repertoires were sampled only after it.

The protocol was immunoSEQ multiplex PCR, while the TCRdb copy is restricted to in-frame clones and leaves out a portion. The sample yields some 120,000 clones, 80% to 90% seen once. This clone was detected only a few times. Its cognate antigen is unknown. This CDR3 has 14 amino acids. Unmatched junction bases numbered 6, after V lost 5 bases and J lost 8 bases. The germline CDR1 and CDR2 sequences are SEHNR and FQNEAQ (reference sequence). The clonotype originates from an adult in good health. This chain joins TRBV7-9 and TRBJ1-4; 9 bases agree with TRBD1. The specimen was peripheral blood, collected on day 0 of AZD1222 vaccination. For the CDR3, the DNA is TGTGCCAGCAGCACAGGGGGCTATCAAGAAAAACTGTTTTTT. It is translated as CASSTGGYQEKLFF. Drawing the rest from reference TRBV7-9 and TRBJ1-4, the complete variable domain is DTGVSQNPRHKITKRGQNVTFRCDPISEHNRLYWYRQTLGQGPEFLTYFQNEAQLEKSRLLSDRFSAERPKGSFSTLEIQRTEQGDSAMYLCASSTGGYQEKLFFGSGTQLSVL.